This passage covers 18 T cell receptor beta chains from one sample sequenced in a study of control samples from healthy donors and cancer patients. Measured with immunoSEQ multiplex PCR; TCRdb has only the in-frame clones, and not every one. The data hold about 39,000 clones, with around four fifths observed a single time. Sequencing used PBMCs. These receptors came from a woman between 55 and 75 years old with lung cancer.

The chain uses TRBV7-3 and TRBJ2-2; D may be TRBD1 or TRBD2 (5 bases each). Germline V gene data show CDR1 as SGHTA and CDR2 as FQGTGA. The length of the CDR3 is 14 residues. V shed 4 bases and J shed 4 bases, with 10 bases lying between them. The CDR3 DNA reads TGTGCCAGCAGCTCCCAAGGGACCACCGGGGAGCTGTTTTTT. Protein: CASSSQGTTGELFF.

V usage is TRBV12-3 or TRBV12-4 and J usage is TRBJ1-1, with TRBD1 matching over 7 bases. The V gene end was trimmed by 5 bases and the J gene end by 3 bases; junction bases not matched to a gene: 3. The CDR3 runs to 13 residues. DNA of the CDR3: TGTGCCAGCAGTGAGACAGGGTACACTGAAGCTTTCTTT. Residues: CASSETGYTEAFF.

The chain recombines TRBV10-3 with TRBJ2-3; 8 nucleotides agree with TRBD2. The CDR3 has 14 amino acids. V shed 5 bases and J 2 bases; nucleotides not matched to a gene: 3. Germline-derived CDR1 and CDR2 are ENHRY and SYGVKD. The CDR3 spells CAISQLAATDTQYF. In nucleotides, the CDR3 is TGTGCCATCAGTCAACTAGCGGCCACAGATACGCAGTATTTT.

The rearrangement uses TRBV3-1 (or the pseudogene TRBV3-2) and TRBJ2-7; the match to TRBD2 covers 8 bases. Looked up from germline, CDR1 is LGHDT and CDR2 is YNNKEL (reference sequence). The CDR3 is 14 residues long. J lost 2 bases, V lost 5 bases, and 5 bases had no gene match. The CDR3 bases are TGTGCCAGCAGCTATAGCGGGATAACCTACGAGCAGTACTTC. Translated, it gives CASSYSGITYEQYF.

J is TRBJ1-5 and V is TRBV5-1, with a tentative D call TRBD1 (5 bases). The ends were cut back, 3 bases at V and 2 bases at J, with 12 bases in the middle. This CDR3 has 15 amino acids. CDR1 SGHRS and CDR2 YFSETQ come from the germline V gene. DNA of the CDR3: TGCGCCAGCAGCTGGGACTGGGGCGGCAATCAGCCCCAGCATTTT. Protein product: CASSWDWGGNQPQHF.

This chain joins TRBV6-5 and TRBJ1-5; D is unresolved. The ends were cut back, 0 bases at V and 8 bases at J, with 11 bases in the middle. The germline gives CDR1 MNHEY, CDR2 SVGAGI. The CDR3 has 14 amino acids. DNA of the CDR3: TGTGCCAGCAGTTACTCATTTCCGGCCGAGCCCCAGCATTTT. Translation gives CASSYSFPAEPQHF.

This chain uses TRBV7-2 with TRBJ2-5; 8 positions agree with TRBD1. CDR1 is SGHTA and CDR2 is FQGNSA in the germline V gene. V lost 4 bases and J lost 5; bases outside the gene matches: 9. The CDR3 contains 15 residues. CDR3 sequence: CASSYQGASLETQYF. CDR3 nucleotides: TGTGCCAGCAGCTACCAGGGGGCGTCGCTGGAGACCCAGTACTTC.

The CDR3 bases are TGTGCCAGCAGGGGACAGGGTTTGGGGCATTTT. Translated: CASRGQGLGHF. The chain links TRBV2 to TRBJ1-5; 9 bases align to TRBD1. V shed 6 bases, J shed 15 bases, and the junction held 6 bases outside the gene matches. The CDR3 is made up of 11 amino acids. Germline values: CDR1 SNHLY, CDR2 FYNNEI.

The CDR3 nucleotides are TGTGCCAGCAGCCAGGGGGTTGGAAACACCATATATTTT. It translates to CASSQGVGNTIYF. J is TRBJ1-3 and V is TRBV14; D is possibly TRBD1 (5 bases). The CDR3 consists of 13 residues. V was cut by 3 bases and J by 3 bases, with 6 bases left in between. Germline CDR1 reads SGHDN; CDR2 reads FVKESK. The full variable domain, in which reference TRBV14 and TRBJ1-3 provide the parts outside the CDR3, is EAGVTQFPSHSVIEKGQTVTLRCDPISGHDNLYWYRRVMGKEIKFLLHFVKESKQDESGMPNNRFLAERTGGTYSTLKVQPAELEDSGVYFCASSQGVGNTIYFGEGSWLTVV.

The chain is built from TRBV10-3 and TRBJ1-2; a possible D gene is TRBD1 (6 bases). V was shortened by 0 bases and J by 3 bases, with 8 bases between the two germline ends. The CDR3 loop spans 14 amino acids. Germline V CDR1 and CDR2: ENHRY, SYGVKD. The CDR3 region has the DNA TGTGCCATCAGTGAGTCTAACAGGGACTATGGCTACACCTTC. Protein sequence: CAISESNRDYGYTF.

This sequence joins TRBV28 and TRBJ1-1; 10 bases line up with TRBD1. The CDR3 extends over 15 amino acids. V shed 6 bases, J shed 4 bases, and the junction held 8 bases outside the gene matches. CDR1 is MDHEN, CDR2 SYDVKM, per germline. Here the CDR3 DNA reads TGTGCCAGCAGGCCGCTTCGGGACAGGGGCACTGAAGCTTTCTTT. Protein product: CASRPLRDRGTEAFF.

This clone appeared a single time. This sequence joins TRBV25-1 and TRBJ1-1, with 8 bases identical to TRBD1. The CDR3 sequence is 13 residues long. Germline V gives CDR1 MGHDK, CDR2 SYGVNS. With 8 bases clipped from V and 1 base from J, the junction kept 3 bases outside the gene matches. The CDR3 sequence is CASDRGPNTEAFF. The CDR3 nucleotides read TGTGCCAGCGACAGGGGACCGAACACTGAAGCTTTCTTT.

The rearrangement joins TRBV5-1 to TRBJ2-3; 8 bases fit TRBD1. The germline V gene encodes CDR1 SGHRS and CDR2 YFSETQ. The CDR3 has 15 residues. The V and J ends lost 1 base and 3 bases, in that order; junction bases with no gene match: 4. CDR3 DNA sequence: TGCGCCAGCAGCTTGCTAGGACAGGGAACAGATACGCAGTATTTT. Translation: CASSLLGQGTDTQYF.

The chain joins TRBV6-5 to TRBJ1-1, with TRBD1 identical over 11 bases. The CDR3 has 14 amino acids. Germline V CDR1 and CDR2: MNHEY, SVGAGI. J gave up 11 bases and V 8 bases, and 13 bases lay outside the gene matches. CDR3 protein: CASCSGTGGSSAFF. CDR3 bases: TGTGCCAGCTGCTCCGGGACAGGGGGTTCGTCGGCTTTCTTT.

V and J are TRBV5-4 and TRBJ1-3; no definite D call. Trimming took off 2 bases at V and 2 bases at J, with 5 bases between the two ends. Germline values: CDR1 SGHNT, CDR2 YYREEE (reference sequence). The CDR3 covers 13 residues. CDR3 bases: TGTGCCAGCAGCTTTCTAACTGGAAACACCATATATTTT. Translated: CASSFLTGNTIYF.

The chain has TRBV5-1 and TRBJ1-4; tentatively, D is TRBD1 (5 bases). This CDR3 has 12 residues. Looked up from germline, CDR1 is SGHRS and CDR2 is YFSETQ. Trimming pared 2 bases from V and 8 bases from J, leaving 7 bases between. The DNA for the CDR3 is TGCGCCAGCAGCTTATCAGGGGAAAAACTGTTTTTT. This encodes CASSLSGEKLFF. Full variable domain (outside the CDR3, taken from reference TRBV5-1 and TRBJ1-4): KAGVTQTPRYLIKTRGQQVTLSCSPISGHRSVSWYQQTPGQGLQFLFEYFSETQRNKGNFPGRFSGRQFSNSRSEMNVSTLELGDSALYLCASSLSGEKLFFGSGTQLSVL.

V is TRBV5-8 and J is TRBJ2-1, with 10 bases aligning to TRBD1. This CDR3 is built from 13 residues. Trimming removed 10 bases from V and 4 bases from J; junction bases left unmatched: 5. Germline CDR1 SGHTS, CDR2 YDEGEE. CDR3 coding DNA: TGTGCCGGAGGGACAGGGGTTTACAATGAGCAGTTCTTC. Encoded protein: CAGGTGVYNEQFF.

The chain combines TRBV15 with TRBJ2-7; TRBD2 matches 11 bases. Germline-derived CDR1 and CDR2 are LNHNV and YYDKDF (reference sequence). The CDR3 sequence is 18 residues long. With V trimmed by 0 bases and J by 3 bases, 10 bases remained unmatched. CDR3 loop: CATSRDGGTSGPIYEQYF. The CDR3 region has the DNA TGTGCCACCAGCAGAGATGGAGGGACTAGCGGTCCAATCTACGAGCAGTACTTC.